This T cell receptor beta chain was sequenced in a study of shared clonotypes between healthy human individuals. The wider study: Researchers assigned three CD4 naive, three CD4 memory, two CD8 naive and one CD8 memory plate to each donor. Broader study findings: Non-shared clonotypes had lower generation probabilities than clonotypes shared by all four sorted-subset donors. Naive subsets, compared against memory subsets, generally had larger estimated richness values.

Per the study methods: Junction-only sequences without quality scores came from ImmunoSEQ, so filtering differed. Assay: immunoSEQ multiplex PCR; the TCRdb copy retains only in-frame clones and omits some. That table furnishes V, J and clone size, whereas the DNA furnished D and trimming. Here the sample spans under 2.5 million clones, about nine tenths being singletons. Comment on this clone: Its specificity is not known.

Germline CDR1 reads KGHSH; CDR2 reads LQKENI. The V gene lost 0 bases and the J gene lost 1 base, with 12 bases spanning the gap. This CDR3 is 16 amino acids long. The V and J genes are TRBV18 and TRBJ1-1; D not certain. Sequences were obtained from naive CD4+ T cells from PBMCs. Subset: CD45RA+ positively selected. The source of this sequence is a man aged 18 to 30 in good health. Some clones in this sample may be carry-over from other donors' samples. In DNA form, the CDR3 reads TGTGCCAGCTCACCACCAAATTCACCTCAGAACACTGAAGCTTTCTTT. Amino acid sequence: CASSPPNSPQNTEAFF.